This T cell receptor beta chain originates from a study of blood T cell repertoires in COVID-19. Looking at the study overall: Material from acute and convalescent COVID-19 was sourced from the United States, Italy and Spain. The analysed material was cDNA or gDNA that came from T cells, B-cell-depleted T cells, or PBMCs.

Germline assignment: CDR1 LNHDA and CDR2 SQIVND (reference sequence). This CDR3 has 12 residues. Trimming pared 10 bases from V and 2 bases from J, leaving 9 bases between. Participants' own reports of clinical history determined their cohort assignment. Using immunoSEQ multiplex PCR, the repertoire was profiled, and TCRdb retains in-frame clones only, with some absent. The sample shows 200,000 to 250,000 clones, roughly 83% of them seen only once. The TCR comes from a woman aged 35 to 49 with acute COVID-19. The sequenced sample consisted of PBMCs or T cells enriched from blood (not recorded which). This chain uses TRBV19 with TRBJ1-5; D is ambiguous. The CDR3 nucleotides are TGTGCCACCTCCTTCGGCAATCAGCCCCAGCATTTT. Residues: CATSFGNQPQHF.